This T cell receptor beta chain appears in the sequencing data of a study of control samples from healthy donors and cancer patients. Repertoires were generated with immunoSEQ multiplex PCR, while TCRdb's copy carries only in-frame clones and drops some. The sample lists some 150,000 clones, about 94% occurring once. Germline V gives CDR1 ENHRY, CDR2 SYGVKD. Trimming pared 3 bases from V and 0 bases from J, leaving 12 bases between. This CDR3 region has 16 residues. Sequenced sample: PBMCs. The chain employs TRBV10-3 and TRBJ1-5, with a tentative D call TRBD1 (6 bases). The receptor comes from a man in his 60s with colorectal cancer. Written as DNA, the CDR3 is TGTGCCATCAGTGAAGAGGGGGTGAATAGCAATCAGCCCCAGCATTTT. It codes for CAISEEGVNSNQPQHF.